Below are 23 T cell receptor beta chains sequenced from a single sample in a study of cytomegalovirus exposure and HLA in healthy donors. PCR employed 60 Vbeta and 13 Jbeta primers. The assay was immunoSEQ multiplex PCR, and TCRdb's table has in-frame clones only and misses some. The profile shows over 120,000 clones, about 81% of them singletons. Sequencing was carried out using PBMCs. All receptors derive from a young man in good health and CMV-seronegative.

This clone has more than one count but fewer than ten. The CDR3 is CASSQGHIGYTF. The CDR3 DNA reads as TGTGCCAGCAGCCAGGGACACATTGGCTACACCTTC. The chain couples TRBV7-9 to TRBJ1-2; tentatively, D is TRBD1 (6 bases). This CDR3 has 12 residues. Trimming pared 5 bases from V and 7 bases from J, leaving 11 bases between. Germline loops: CDR1 SEHNR, CDR2 FQNEAQ (reference sequence).

This clone has only a few counts. The V call is TRBV5-1, the J call TRBJ1-1; the D gene is possibly TRBD1 (5 bases). This CDR3 has 14 amino acids. V was pared by 5 bases and J by 1 base, with 12 bases between. The germline V gene encodes CDR1 SGHRS and CDR2 YFSETQ. Written as DNA, the CDR3 is TGCGCCAGCAGGCCCCAGGACACGAACACTGAAGCTTTCTTT. This translates into CASRPQDTNTEAFF.

This rearrangement joins TRBV6-5 to TRBJ2-7; TRBD1 might be the D (5 bases). The germline CDR1 and CDR2 sequences are MNHEY and SVGAGI. This CDR3 has 13 amino acids. Trimming removed 4 bases at V and 3 bases at J, with 10 bases between. CDR3 bases: TGTGCCAGCAGTTCAGGGCTAAACTACGAGCAGTACTTC. Translating gives CASSSGLNYEQYF.

The rearrangement uses TRBV9 and TRBJ2-1, with D perhaps matching TRBD2 (6 bases). This CDR3 spans 15 amino acids. V was clipped by 5 bases and J by 4 bases, with 16 bases between them. Germline V gene lookup returns CDR1 SGDLS and CDR2 YYNGEE. CDR3 nucleotide sequence: TGTGCCAGCAGTGGTCGGGTCGGGGGTTACAATGAGCAGTTCTTC. Protein: CASSGRVGGYNEQFF.

The V and J genes are TRBV4-1 and TRBJ1-4; no firm D call. Germline V lookup: CDR1 MGHRA, CDR2 YSYEKL. The CDR3 runs to 15 residues. Trimming removed 0 bases at V and 4 bases at J, with 9 bases between. The CDR3 sequence: CASSQERRVNEKLFF. The CDR3 coding sequence is TGCGCCAGCAGCCAAGAAAGGCGGGTTAATGAAAAACTGTTTTTT.

This chain uses TRBV19 with TRBJ1-1; the D is unclear. The CDR3 extends over 13 amino acids. The V end was cut by 10 bases, the J end by 1 base, with 13 bases between. Germline CDR1 is LNHDA and CDR2 is SQIVND (reference sequence). CDR3 DNA: TGTGCCACCCAGGCTTTCAAGAACACTGAAGCTTTCTTT. Translated: CATQAFKNTEAFF.

This clone has only one observation. V gene TRBV5-1 combines with J gene TRBJ2-2; weak D call: TRBD2 (5 bases). Germline V gene lookup returns CDR1 SGHRS and CDR2 YFSETQ. This CDR3 has 16 residues. The V and J ends lost 1 base and 0 bases respectively, with 10 bases between them. CDR3 amino acids: CASSLSAGTNTGELFF. The CDR3 coding sequence is TGCGCCAGCAGCTTGTCGGCCGGGACGAACACCGGGGAGCTGTTTTTT.

The V and J genes are TRBV29-1 and TRBJ2-2; 8 bases are shared with TRBD1. Trimming at V came to 1 base and at J to 7 bases, leaving 2 bases not matched to a gene. The germline CDR1 and CDR2 sequences are SQVTM and ANQGSEA. The CDR3 has 13 amino acids. DNA for the CDR3: TGCAGCGTTGAAGCCAGGGGGCTCGGGGAGCTGTTTTTT. This translates into CSVEARGLGELFF.

The chain uses TRBV28 and TRBJ1-1; D is perhaps TRBD1 (5 bases). CDR1 MDHEN and CDR2 SYDVKM come from the germline V gene. The CDR3 consists of 13 residues. The ends were cut back, 8 bases at V and 6 bases at J, with 16 bases in the middle. The DNA for the CDR3 is TGTGCCAGCTGGTGGGGGGTTAACTCTGAAGCTTTCTTT. The encoded protein is CASWWGVNSEAFF.

This chain joins TRBV15 and TRBJ2-5, with a tentative D call TRBD1 (6 bases). Trimming pared 6 bases from V and 0 bases from J, leaving 20 bases between. The CDR3 consists of 17 residues. The germline CDR1 and CDR2 sequences are LNHNV and YYDKDF (reference sequence). The CDR3 sequence: CATRGGRGLRYQETQYF. The CDR3 DNA is TGTGCCACCAGAGGGGGAAGGGGCCTCCGGTACCAAGAGACCCAGTACTTC.

This clone was detected once. The chain couples TRBV9 to TRBJ2-6, with D perhaps matching TRBD2 (7 bases). V was clipped by 4 bases and J by 3 bases, with 11 bases between them. Germline V gene lookup returns CDR1 SGDLS and CDR2 YYNGEE. CDR3 length: 15 residues. The CDR3 region is CASSLGGLGANVLTF. In nucleotides, the CDR3 is TGTGCCAGCAGCCTGGGGGGGCTTGGGGCCAACGTCCTGACTTTC. Variable domain in full (rest from reference TRBV9 and TRBJ2-6): DSGVTQTPKHLITATGQRVTLRCSPRSGDLSVYWYQQSLDQGLQFLIQYYNGEERAKGNILERFSAQQFPDLHSELNLSSLELGDSALYFCASSLGGLGANVLTFGAGSRLTVL.

The CDR3: CASSLHSSYEQYF. For the CDR3, the DNA is TGTGCCAGCAGCTTACACAGCTCCTACGAGCAGTACTTC. The rearrangement uses TRBV7-9 and TRBJ2-7; no clear D gene. The germline gives CDR1 SEHNR, CDR2 FQNEAQ (reference sequence). Trimming cost V 2 bases and J 0 bases, with 5 bases left between them. The CDR3 consists of 13 residues.

The rearrangement links TRBV6-5 to TRBJ2-5; D is undetermined. V gave up 2 bases and J gave up 1 base, with 14 bases separating them. Germline values: CDR1 MNHEY, CDR2 SVGAGI. The CDR3 has 16 amino acids. The CDR3 DNA sequence: TGTGCCAGCAGTTACAGCTACCTGGGCTTCCAAGAGACCCAGTACTTC. Encoded protein: CASSYSYLGFQETQYF.

This clone was counted a few times. CDR3 bases: TGTGCCAGCAGCCATGGTGCGCGAGAGACCCAGTACTTC. Its translation: CASSHGARETQYF. The gene calls are TRBV5-5 and TRBJ2-5, with D hard to call. The CDR3 covers 13 residues. CDR1 and CDR2 (germline): SGHKS, YYEKEE (reference sequence). Trimming left V 4 bases short and J 4 bases short, with 11 bases between.

The chain combines TRBV19 with TRBJ1-1; no firm D call. V lost 4 bases to trimming and J lost 0 bases, with 3 bases between them. Germline CDR1 is LNHDA and CDR2 is SQIVND (reference sequence). There are 12 residues in the CDR3. The CDR3 reads CASSRLNTEAFF. The CDR3 nucleotides are TGTGCCAGTAGTAGGCTGAACACTGAAGCTTTCTTT.

A few counts support this clone. V is TRBV5-4 and J is TRBJ2-1; TRBD2 aligns across 7 bases. The CDR3 has 16 residues. Germline V gene lookup returns CDR1 SGHNT and CDR2 YYREEE (reference sequence). The V segment lost 4 bases and the J segment 3 bases; nucleotides outside the gene matches: 10. The CDR3 reads CASSRKSSGNYNEQFF. CDR3 sequence (DNA): TGTGCCAGCAGCCGAAAATCTAGCGGTAACTACAATGAGCAGTTCTTC.

This chain uses TRBV15 with TRBJ2-2; TRBD2 matches 8 bases. Trimming took 3 bases from V and 8 from J; bases not matched to a gene: 8. CDR3 size: 15 residues. Looked up from germline, CDR1 is LNHNV and CDR2 is YYDKDF (reference sequence). CDR3: CATSRKGLAPGELFF. CDR3 DNA sequence: TGTGCCACCAGCAGGAAAGGACTAGCTCCTGGGGAGCTGTTTTTT.

The rearrangement uses TRBV7-9 and TRBJ1-2; D is perhaps TRBD1 (5 bases). Trimming shortened V by 2 bases and J by 2 bases, and 12 bases separated the two germline ends. Germline values: CDR1 SEHNR, CDR2 FQNEAQ (reference sequence). This CDR3 has 15 amino acids. CDR3 nucleotides: TGTGCCAGCAGCTTAAAGGACAAGGGGAACTATGGCTACACCTTC. It yields the protein CASSLKDKGNYGYTF.

The chain has TRBV10-3 and TRBJ2-2; 8 bases match TRBD2. Looked up from germline, CDR1 is ENHRY and CDR2 is SYGVKD. With 5 bases clipped from V and 1 base from J, the junction kept 3 bases outside the gene matches. The CDR3 is 15 residues long. The CDR3 sequence is CAISTSGGNTGELFF. DNA of the CDR3: TGTGCCATCAGTACTAGCGGAGGGAACACCGGGGAGCTGTTTTTT.

The rearrangement links TRBV6-5 to TRBJ2-7; TRBD1 matches 9 bases. The CDR3 loop spans 13 amino acids. Germline loops: CDR1 MNHEY, CDR2 SVGAGI. V shed 5 bases, J shed 4 bases, and the junction held 3 bases outside the gene matches. The DNA of the CDR3 is TGTGCCAGCAGTGGGACAGGGACGTACGAGCAGTACTTC. Amino acid sequence: CASSGTGTYEQYF.

This clone showed up just once. The CDR3 loop reads CASSEGSSGGHEQYF. DNA of the CDR3: TGTGCCAGCAGTGAAGGGTCTAGCGGGGGCCACGAGCAGTACTTC. The rearrangement links TRBV6-1 to TRBJ2-7; 10 nucleotides align to TRBD2. Germline loops: CDR1 MNHNS, CDR2 SASEGT. Trimming removed 1 base from V and 5 bases from J; junction bases left unmatched: 5. This CDR3 is 15 amino acids long.

In this sample, this clone turned up a few times. The gene calls are TRBV5-1 and TRBJ1-2, with D possibly TRBD1 on 6 matching bases. The CDR3 totals 16 residues. Trimming removed 1 base from V and 0 bases from J, with 13 bases in between. The germline CDR1 and CDR2 sequences are SGHRS and YFSETQ. CDR3 DNA sequence: TGCGCCAGCAGCTTGAGGGGGGGGCCGGCTAACTATGGCTACACCTTC. It is translated as CASSLRGGPANYGYTF. Together with reference TRBV5-1 and TRBJ1-2, the CDR3 gives the full variable domain: KAGVTQTPRYLIKTRGQQVTLSCSPISGHRSVSWYQQTPGQGLQFLFEYFSETQRNKGNFPGRFSGRQFSNSRSEMNVSTLELGDSALYLCASSLRGGPANYGYTFGSGTRLTVV.

J is TRBJ2-3 and V is TRBV7-9; no clear D gene. V gave up 5 bases and J gave up 15 bases, with 21 bases separating them. The CDR3 runs to 13 residues. CDR1 SEHNR and CDR2 FQNEAQ come from the germline V gene (reference sequence). The CDR3 sequence is CASSTTGSREYYF. In DNA form, the CDR3 reads TGTGCCAGCAGCACCACCGGGTCGAGAGAGTATTATTTT.